This TCR beta chain was retrieved from a study of human T cells and chemical hapten exposure. On the study more broadly: An area of 2 cm by 2 cm on upper inner arm skin received 2% DPC for sensitization.

Time point indicated: patch test 1, 2 weeks after DPC sensitization. The sample's treatment: therapeutic diphenylcyclopropenone sensitization with weekly scalp DPC. This CDR3 is built from 15 residues. Deletions cut 6 bases from V and 3 bases from J, with 17 bases between. MiXCR, applied by TCRdb to the RACE reads, yields one record per CDR3 protein. Of approximately 70,000 distinct CDR3 sequences detected, roughly 9.2% appear once; the ten largest clones hold 3% to 3.5%. Study outcomes and limitations: Patch test score tracked positively with PT1 expanded TCR counts. No alteration of TCRs above 1 in 1000 frequency was seen with DPC sensitization.

At least ten counts were recorded for this clonotype. Its antigen is unidentified. The chain has TRBV12-3 or TRBV12-4 and TRBJ2-5, with D possibly TRBD1 on 5 matching bases. This TCR was recovered from a woman aged 40 to 50 with alopecia areata. Some clones in this sample may be carry-over from other donors' samples. The specimen comprised whole blood, sampled in connection with sensitization to the hapten diphenylcyclopropenone (DPC). In DNA, the CDR3 is TGTGCCAGCAGCTCAGGGCCCTTAACGAAAGAGACCCAGTACTTC. Protein sequence: CASSSGPLTKETQYF.